This note documents a single T cell receptor (beta chain) sequence. This sample is drawn from a study of T-cell reconstitution after alpha-beta-depleted transplantation in children. The authors prepared the TCRbeta library with unique molecular identifiers. MiXCR, applied by TCRdb to the PCR reads, yields one record per CDR3 protein. The repertoire holds about 540,000 distinct CDR3 sequences, approximately 20% seen once, with 3.3% in the top ten. The CDR3 is made up of 16 amino acids. V lost 5 bases to trimming and J lost 0 bases, with 14 bases between them. CDR1 is KGHSY, CDR2 FQNENV, per germline. Specimen: PBMCs from the stem cell graft donor, collected from the stem cell graft. V gene TRBV16 combines with J gene TRBJ1-5; a weak D match, TRBD1 (5 bases). The sequence was obtained from a human donor who donated a stem cell graft to a child with acute lymphoblastic leukemia. The CDR3 DNA follows: TGTGCCAGCAGCGGGGGGACGGATTATAGCAATCAGCCCCAGCATTTT. It codes for CASSGGTDYSNQPQHF.